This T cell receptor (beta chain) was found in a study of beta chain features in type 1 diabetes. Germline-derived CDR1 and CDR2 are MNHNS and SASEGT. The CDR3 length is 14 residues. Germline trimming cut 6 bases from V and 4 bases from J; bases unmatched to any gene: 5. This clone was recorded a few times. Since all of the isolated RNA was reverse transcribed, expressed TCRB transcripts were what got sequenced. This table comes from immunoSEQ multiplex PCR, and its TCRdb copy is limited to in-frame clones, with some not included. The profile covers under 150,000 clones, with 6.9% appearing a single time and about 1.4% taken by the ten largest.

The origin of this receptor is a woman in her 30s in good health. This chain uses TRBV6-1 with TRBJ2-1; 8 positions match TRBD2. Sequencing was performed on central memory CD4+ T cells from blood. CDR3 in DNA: TGTGCCAGCAGCATGACTAGCGCTTACAATGAGCAGTTCTTC. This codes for CASSMTSAYNEQFF.